What follows are 27 T cell receptor beta chains derived from one specimen sequenced in a study of PD-L1 blockade in urothelial cancer. The method was immunoSEQ multiplex PCR; TCRdb's version includes in-frame clones alone and lacks a portion of them. Among more than 90,000 clones listed, 87% were seen once. Time point in this sample: pretreatment peripheral blood. The source material was PBMCs, sampled around atezolizumab (anti-PD-L1) treatment. These receptors all come from a man aged 60 to 69 with urothelial cancer.

CDR3 amino acids: CASSQQTSTNTQYF. For the CDR3, the DNA is TGTGCCAGCAGCCAACAGACTAGCACGAATACGCAGTATTTT. This chain uses TRBV4-2 with TRBJ2-3, with 7 nucleotides matching TRBD2. The length of the CDR3 is 14 residues. Per the germline V gene, CDR1 is LGHNA and CDR2 is YNFKEQ. After removal of 2 bases from V and 7 bases from J, the junction contained 6 bases not matched to a gene.

The CDR3 sequence is CAISTGQGDYGYTF. In nucleotides, the CDR3 is TGTGCCATCAGTACGGGACAGGGGGACTATGGCTACACCTTC. The chain employs TRBV10-3 and TRBJ1-2; 11 bases are a match to TRBD1. The CDR3 contains 14 residues. After removal of 5 bases from V and 3 bases from J, the junction contained 2 bases not matched to a gene. From germline, CDR1 is ENHRY and CDR2 SYGVKD.

The rearrangement joins TRBV15 to TRBJ1-2; possibly TRBD1 for D (5 bases). Trimming left V 0 bases short and J 1 base short, with 15 bases between. The CDR3 runs to 17 residues. Germline assignment: CDR1 LNHNV and CDR2 YYDKDF (reference sequence). CDR3 sequence (DNA): TGTGCCACCAGCAGAGAGGACGGAGGAGGGGATAACTATGGCTACACCTTC. Translation: CATSREDGGGDNYGYTF. Looking up the rest from reference TRBV15 and TRBJ1-2 gives the full variable domain: DAMVIQNPRYQVTQFGKPVTLSCSQTLNHNVMYWYQQKSSQAPKLLFHYYDKDFNNEADTPDNFQSRRPNTSFCFLDIRSPGLGDTAMYLCATSREDGGGDNYGYTFGSGTRLTVV.

The chain recombines TRBV5-6 with TRBJ2-6; a possible D gene is TRBD1 (7 bases). CDR3 length: 17 residues. The V end lost 1 base, the J end lost 1 base, and 12 bases lay between the germline ends. Germline lookup yields CDR1 SGHDT and CDR2 YYEEEE. DNA for the CDR3: TGTGCCAGCAGCTTGAGGAGGGGGCAATCTGGGGCCAACGTCCTGACTTTC. It codes for CASSLRRGQSGANVLTF.

The CDR3 reads CASSEERGIYNEQFF. As DNA, the CDR3 is TGTGCCAGCAGCGAGGAGCGGGGGATCTACAATGAGCAGTTCTTC. The gene calls are TRBV9 and TRBJ2-1; 8 nucleotides line up with TRBD2. After removal of 3 bases from V and 3 bases from J, the junction contained 5 bases not matched to a gene. The V gene's germline CDR1 is SGDLS and CDR2 YYNGEE. This CDR3 is 15 amino acids long.

This rearrangement joins TRBV5-1 to TRBJ2-5, with 11 bases identical to TRBD2. CDR3 length: 14 amino acids. J gave up 4 bases and V 5 bases, and 4 bases lay outside the gene matches. The germline V gene encodes CDR1 SGHRS and CDR2 YFSETQ. The CDR3 loop is CASRTSGVIETQYF. The DNA for the CDR3 is TGCGCCAGCAGGACTAGCGGGGTTATAGAGACCCAGTACTTC.

The chain is built from TRBV7-2 and TRBJ2-7, with 7 bases matching TRBD1. Germline V lookup: CDR1 SGHTA, CDR2 FQGNSA. With V trimmed by 2 bases and J by 9 bases, 10 bases remained unmatched. CDR3 length: 14 residues. In nucleotides, the CDR3 is TGTGCCAGCAGCTTAACAGGGGTTTCGGGTGTGCAGTACTTC. Its protein is CASSLTGVSGVQYF.

The rearrangement links TRBV5-1 to TRBJ2-3; 7 bases match TRBD2. Trimming took 7 bases from V and 1 from J; bases not matched to a gene: 3. This CDR3 has 13 residues. Germline lookup yields CDR1 SGHRS and CDR2 YFSETQ. In DNA, the CDR3 is TGCGCCAGCGGGGCGGGAGGCACAGATACGCAGTATTTT. Translation gives CASGAGGTDTQYF.

The V and J genes are TRBV9 and TRBJ1-1; 8 nucleotides line up with TRBD1. V gave up 0 bases and J gave up 3 bases; unmatched junction bases: 7. The germline gives CDR1 SGDLS, CDR2 YYNGEE. The CDR3 is made up of 16 amino acids. CDR3 nucleotide sequence: TGTGCCAGCAGCGTAGCAACAGGGGGTAGTGACACTGAAGCTTTCTTT. This sequence encodes CASSVATGGSDTEAFF.

The chain combines TRBV4-1 with TRBJ2-3; 9 bases fit TRBD2. CDR3 length equals 15 residues. Germline assignment: CDR1 MGHRA and CDR2 YSYEKL. The V gene end was trimmed by 1 base and the J gene end by 9 bases; junction bases not matched to a gene: 8. The CDR3, as DNA: TGCGCCAGCAGCCAAGGGGCTAGCGGGGTGCTAACGCAGTATTTT. As protein: CASSQGASGVLTQYF.

This clone showed up just once. The chain joins TRBV7-3 to TRBJ2-1, with 8 bases fitting TRBD2. The CDR3 contains 19 residues. The ends lost 5 bases at V and 5 bases at J; junction bases unmatched: 20. Per the germline V gene, CDR1 is SGHTA and CDR2 is FQGTGA. DNA of the CDR3: TGTGCCAGCAGCCTTGGGGTAGGCGGGGGGCTAAGTTTCCACAATGAGCAGTTCTTC. As protein: CASSLGVGGGLSFHNEQFF.

The gene calls are TRBV7-8 and TRBJ1-2; the D gene is possibly TRBD1 (6 bases). This CDR3 spans 18 amino acids. The germline gives CDR1 SGHVS, CDR2 FQNEAQ. V lost 1 base to trimming and J lost 5 bases, with 23 bases between them. CDR3 protein: CASSLEGTGNGLRYGYTF. As DNA, the CDR3 is TGTGCCAGCAGCTTAGAGGGAACAGGGAATGGTCTACGGTATGGCTACACCTTC.

The rearrangement joins TRBV5-4 to TRBJ1-4; 7 bases align to TRBD1. The CDR3 totals 18 residues. V lost 1 base to trimming and J lost 8 bases; unmatched junction nucleotides: 17. Germline V gene sequence: CDR1 SGHNT, CDR2 YYREEE (reference sequence). The CDR3 DNA reads as TGTGCCAGCAGCTTGTCCCCGAACTCCGGGACAGTGACAGAAAAACTGTTTTTT. This encodes CASSLSPNSGTVTEKLFF.

This clone was recorded only once. The genes are TRBV10-3 and TRBJ2-7; perhaps TRBD2 as D (6 bases). This CDR3 contains 14 residues. The germline V gene encodes CDR1 ENHRY and CDR2 SYGVKD. The ends were cut back, 4 bases at V and 2 bases at J, with 12 bases in the middle. The CDR3 here is CAISGGGTPYEQYF. In DNA, the CDR3 is TGTGCCATCAGTGGAGGCGGGACCCCCTACGAGCAGTACTTC.

The V call is TRBV6-6, the J call TRBJ2-2; maybe TRBD1 (6 bases). Germline V gives CDR1 MNHNY, CDR2 SVGAGI (reference sequence). The CDR3 covers 15 residues. V lost 6 bases, J lost 2 bases, and 13 bases lay in between. Here the CDR3 reads CASRRGGSNTGELFF. The CDR3 DNA follows: TGTGCCAGCAGACGAGGGGGTTCAAACACCGGGGAGCTGTTTTTT.

The CDR3 loop reads CASSALPGGGEKLFF. CDR3 nucleotide sequence: TGTGCCAGCAGTGCCCTCCCAGGGGGCGGTGAAAAACTGTTTTTT. The V call is TRBV6-4, the J call TRBJ1-4; TRBD1 matches at 8 bases. Germline V gene data show CDR1 as MRHNA and CDR2 as SNTAGT. The CDR3 contains 15 residues. J lost 7 bases, V lost 4 bases, and 8 bases had no gene match.

The chain links TRBV4-3 to TRBJ2-5; TRBD1 is a possible D gene (6 bases). V lost 4 bases to trimming and J lost 4 bases, with 13 bases between them. Germline CDR1 is LGHNA and CDR2 is YSLEER. The CDR3 runs 14 residues. The CDR3, as DNA: TGCGCCAGCAGCCGCGGCAGGGGTGTAGAGACCCAGTACTTC. It yields the protein CASSRGRGVETQYF.

V usage is TRBV6-4 and J usage is TRBJ2-3; 7 nucleotides match TRBD2. CDR3 length: 16 amino acids. Trimming removed 2 bases from V and 1 base from J; junction bases left unmatched: 6. The germline gives CDR1 MRHNA, CDR2 SNTAGT. In DNA, the CDR3 is TGTGCCAGCAGTGACCACCTTACTAGCGGCACAGATACGCAGTATTTT. Protein sequence: CASSDHLTSGTDTQYF.

The chain carries TRBV5-4 and TRBJ1-2; D possibly corresponds to TRBD1 (5 bases). CDR1 and CDR2 from the germline V gene are SGHNT and YYREEE (reference sequence). The CDR3 totals 16 residues. Trimming removed 0 bases from V and 7 bases from J, with 19 bases in between. The CDR3, as DNA: TGTGCCAGCAGCTTGGACCAGGGCCGTTCTTCTAGTGGCTACACCTTC. Residues: CASSLDQGRSSSGYTF.

This clone was found once. The gene calls are TRBV7-9 and TRBJ1-5; 9 bases align to TRBD1. The ends lost 4 bases at V and 1 base at J; junction bases unmatched: 8. Germline V lookup: CDR1 SEHNR, CDR2 FQNEAQ (reference sequence). CDR3 length: 17 residues. CDR3 bases: TGTGCCAGCAGCTCCAGGACAGGGGAGGGGAGCAATCAGCCCCAGCATTTT. Translating gives CASSSRTGEGSNQPQHF.

The chain recombines TRBV27 with TRBJ2-6; unclear D gene. The CDR3 is 15 residues long. CDR1 MNHEY and CDR2 SMNVEV come from the germline V gene (reference sequence). V was clipped by 3 bases and J by 0 bases, with 6 bases between them. CDR3: CASSLWASGANVLTF. The CDR3 bases are TGTGCCAGCAGTTTGTGGGCCTCTGGGGCCAACGTCCTGACTTTC. Full variable domain (missing parts from reference TRBV27 and TRBJ2-6): EAQVTQNPRYLITVTGKKLTVTCSQNMNHEYMSWYRQDPGLGLRQIYYSMNVEVTDKGDVPEGYKVSRKEKRNFPLILESPSPNQTSLYFCASSLWASGANVLTFGAGSRLTVL.

This clone was counted ten times or more. J is TRBJ1-5 and V is TRBV28, with D unresolved. The CDR3 sequence is 13 residues long. Between the trimmed V and J ends, which lost 2 bases and 9 bases, there was a span of 11 bases. From germline, CDR1 is MDHEN and CDR2 SYDVKM. CDR3 residues: CASSLEGPRPQHF. CDR3 DNA: TGTGCCAGCAGTTTAGAGGGCCCACGGCCCCAGCATTTT. The full variable domain, its missing parts supplied by reference TRBV28 and TRBJ1-5, is DVKVTQSSRYLVKRTGEKVFLECVQDMDHENMFWYRQDPGLGLRLIYFSYDVKMKEKGDIPEGYSVSREKKERFSLILESASTNQTSMYLCASSLEGPRPQHFGDGTRLSIL.

The J gene is TRBJ2-7, the V gene TRBV4-1; 8 nucleotides align to TRBD2. From germline, CDR1 is MGHRA and CDR2 YSYEKL. J lost 1 base, V lost 0 bases, and 11 bases had no gene match. The CDR3 consists of 18 residues. The CDR3 coding sequence is TGCGCCAGCAGCCAAGACCAATTTGCGGGGGGATTTTCCTACGAGCAGTACTTC. It encodes CASSQDQFAGGFSYEQYF.

V gene TRBV28 combines with J gene TRBJ2-1; D is perhaps TRBD2 (7 bases). Germline V lookup: CDR1 MDHEN, CDR2 SYDVKM. CDR3 length: 15 residues. V was shortened by 5 bases and J by 7 bases, with 18 bases between the two germline ends. The CDR3, as DNA: TGTGCCAGCAGTCCTGGGGGGGGCCCACATAATGAGCAGTTCTTC. Amino acids: CASSPGGGPHNEQFF.

The genes are TRBV18 and TRBJ1-1; D gene uncertain. Looked up from germline, CDR1 is KGHSH and CDR2 is LQKENI. The V end lost 2 bases, the J end lost 3 bases, and 7 bases lay between the germline ends. This CDR3 is 13 amino acids long. In DNA, the CDR3 is TGTGCCAGCTCACCAGGTAGCGACACTGAAGCTTTCTTT. Amino acid sequence: CASSPGSDTEAFF.

The chain combines TRBV11-3 with TRBJ2-1, with D tentatively TRBD2 (6 bases). CDR1 SGHNT and CDR2 YENEEA come from the germline V gene. The V end was cut by 2 bases, the J end by 5 bases, with 7 bases between. This CDR3 has 13 residues. CDR3: CASSLTSNNEQFF. The CDR3 DNA reads TGTGCCAGCAGCTTAACTAGCAACAATGAGCAGTTCTTC.

This chain joins TRBV7-6 and TRBJ2-7; D may be TRBD1 (5 bases). The CDR3 sequence is 14 residues long. The V gene's germline CDR1 is SGHVS and CDR2 FNYEAQ. V was trimmed by 1 base and J by 3 bases, leaving 10 bases between them. CDR3 DNA sequence: TGTGCCAGCAGCTTAGATGACAGTTTCTACGAGCAGTACTTC. Encoded protein: CASSLDDSFYEQYF.